This T cell receptor beta chain is from a study of blood T cell repertoires in COVID-19. Clones were read by immunoSEQ multiplex PCR, and TCRdb kept only the in-frame ones, dropping some. The repertoire consists of 200,000 to 250,000 clones, with 80% to 85% occurring once and the leading ten covering approximately 5.2%. Sequencing was carried out using peripheral blood. This receptor was identified in a woman aged 70-85 years with COVID-19, enrolled during active disease.

CDR3: CASKISTGGSSGANVLTF. In DNA form, the CDR3 reads TGTGCCAGCAAAATAAGCACAGGGGGGAGCTCTGGGGCCAACGTCCTGACTTTC. The chain joins TRBV28 to TRBJ2-6, with TRBD1 identical over 8 bases. The CDR3 spans 18 residues. V dropped 7 bases and J dropped 0; count of bases not matched to a gene: 11. CDR1 is MDHEN and CDR2 is SYDVKM in the germline V gene.